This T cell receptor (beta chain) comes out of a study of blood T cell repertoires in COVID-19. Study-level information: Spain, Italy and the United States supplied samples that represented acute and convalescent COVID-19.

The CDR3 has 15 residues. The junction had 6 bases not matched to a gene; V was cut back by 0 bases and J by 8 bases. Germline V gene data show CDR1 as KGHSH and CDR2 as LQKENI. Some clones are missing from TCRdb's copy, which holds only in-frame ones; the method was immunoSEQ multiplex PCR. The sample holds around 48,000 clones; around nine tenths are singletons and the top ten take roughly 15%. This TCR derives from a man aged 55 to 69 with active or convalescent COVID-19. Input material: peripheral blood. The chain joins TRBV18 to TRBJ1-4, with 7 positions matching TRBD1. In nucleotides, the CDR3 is TGTGCCAGCTCACCACCGACAGGGAGCGCGGAAAAACTGTTTTTT. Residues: CASSPPTGSAEKLFF. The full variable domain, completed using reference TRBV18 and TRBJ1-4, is NAGVMQNPRHLVRRRGQEARLRCSPMKGHSHVYWYRQLPEEGLKFMVYLQKENIIDESGMPKERFSAEFPKEGPSILRIQQVVRGDSAAYFCASSPPTGSAEKLFFGSGTQLSVL.